The 21 T cell receptor beta chains presented below share a single source sample, sequenced in a study of CD8+ T cells in alopecia areata. Reverse transcription of extracted RNA yielded cDNA, which provided the sequencing template. TCRdb's copy holds only in-frame clones and misses some; the assay was immunoSEQ multiplex PCR. The sample includes a few hundred thousand clones, about two fifths seen only once; the top ten take about 0.48%. Stated treatment: oral pan-JAK inhibitor, 5-10 mg twice daily. Sequenced here: CD4+ T cells sorted from blood, sampled at roughly week 30, from a patient treated with tofacitinib. The source is a human donor with alopecia areata.

This CDR3 is CASSQLLGGYNEQFF. DNA for the CDR3: TGTGCCAGCAGCCAATTACTAGGAGGGTACAATGAGCAGTTCTTC. The chain couples TRBV14 to TRBJ2-1; D perhaps matches TRBD2 (6 bases). This CDR3 region has 15 residues. Trimming cost V 2 bases and J 4 bases, with 12 bases left between them. The V gene's germline CDR1 is SGHDN and CDR2 FVKESK.

This rearrangement joins TRBV27 to TRBJ1-2; 7 nucleotides align to TRBD1. Per the germline V gene, CDR1 is MNHEY and CDR2 is SMNVEV (reference sequence). V lost 3 bases to trimming and J lost 3 bases; unmatched junction nucleotides: 1. The CDR3 loop spans 13 amino acids. The CDR3 reads CASSFTGDYGYTF. CDR3 DNA sequence: TGTGCCAGCAGTTTTACAGGGGACTATGGCTACACCTTC.

The gene calls are TRBV10-3 and TRBJ2-1; 8 positions match TRBD1. The length of the CDR3 is 14 residues. Trimming at V came to 5 bases and at J to 10 bases, leaving 10 bases not matched to a gene. The germline CDR1 and CDR2 sequences are ENHRY and SYGVKD. In nucleotides, the CDR3 is TGTGCCATCAGTCGGCAGGGGGCTACCGGCGAGCAGTTCTTC. Protein product: CAISRQGATGEQFF.

This clone was seen more than once but under ten times. The chain has TRBV29-1 and TRBJ2-7; 13 bases align to TRBD2. The V gene's germline CDR1 is SQVTM and CDR2 ANQGSEA. There are 14 residues in the CDR3. The trim removed 8 bases at V and 0 bases at J, leaving 4 bases unmatched. CDR3 loop: CSCRTSGSSYEQYF. In DNA, the CDR3 is TGCAGCTGCCGGACTAGCGGGAGCTCCTACGAGCAGTACTTC.

The J gene is TRBJ2-3, the V gene TRBV2; D gene unclear. V lost 8 bases and J lost 2, with 14 bases in between. This CDR3 has 14 amino acids. Germline V lookup: CDR1 SNHLY, CDR2 FYNNEI. The CDR3 is CASSPPLLTDTQYF. The CDR3 DNA follows: TGTGCCAGCTCCCCTCCCCTCCTCACAGATACGCAGTATTTT.

The chain joins TRBV9 to TRBJ2-7, with a tentative D call TRBD1 (5 bases). The germline V and J ends were trimmed by 3 bases and 6 bases, with 16 bases remaining between them. This CDR3 region has 14 residues. Germline CDR1 reads SGDLS; CDR2 reads YYNGEE. The DNA for the CDR3 is TGTGCCAGCAGCGGCCGGGCAGGGTCGGGCGAGCAGTACTTC. Translated: CASSGRAGSGEQYF.

The chain recombines TRBV29-1 with TRBJ2-5; D possibly corresponds to TRBD1 (5 bases). The germline gives CDR1 SQVTM, CDR2 ANQGSEA. The germline V and J ends were trimmed by 6 bases and 5 bases, with 16 bases remaining between them. CDR3 length equals 13 residues. In DNA form, the CDR3 reads TGCAGCGTCCAAGGGGTAGGGTGGGAGACCCAGTACTTC. Translated, it gives CSVQGVGWETQYF.

This chain connects TRBV27 to TRBJ1-1; D gene uncertain. From germline, CDR1 is MNHEY and CDR2 SMNVEV (reference sequence). The V end was cut by 2 bases, the J end by 0 bases, with 4 bases between. This CDR3 spans 13 amino acids. The CDR3 region is CASSLVMNTEAFF. The CDR3 DNA sequence: TGTGCCAGCAGTTTAGTGATGAACACTGAAGCTTTCTTT.

In this sample, this clone turned up a few times. The chain is built from TRBV27 and TRBJ1-1, with 8 bases lining up with TRBD1. Germline V gives CDR1 MNHEY, CDR2 SMNVEV (reference sequence). The V segment lost 8 bases and the J segment 10 bases; nucleotides outside the gene matches: 12. The CDR3 totals 13 residues. For the CDR3, the DNA is TGTGCCAGCGCAGGGGGCCTGAATCACGTAGCTTTCTTT. It specifies CASAGGLNHVAFF.

Only a few counts were recorded for this clone. The V gene is TRBV6-5, the J gene TRBJ1-2, with D perhaps TRBD1 (5 bases). The germline gives CDR1 MNHEY, CDR2 SVGAGI. The V end was cut by 6 bases, the J end by 0 bases, with 11 bases between. This CDR3 contains 14 residues. CDR3 coding DNA: TGTGCCAGCAGGACGACAGAGCCTAACTATGGCTACACCTTC. It yields the protein CASRTTEPNYGYTF.

This clone was picked up one time. This chain connects TRBV29-1 to TRBJ2-7; tentatively, D is TRBD2 (6 bases). The CDR3 totals 13 residues. The V end was cut by 4 bases, the J end by 3 bases, with 13 bases between. CDR1 and CDR2 (germline): SQVTM, ANQGSEA. The CDR3 is CSVGPGEVYEQYF. CDR3 coding DNA: TGCAGCGTTGGTCCGGGGGAAGTCTACGAGCAGTACTTC.

In this sample, this clone turned up a few times. The chain has TRBV7-3 and TRBJ2-2, with 8 bases identical to TRBD1. The CDR3 has 16 amino acids. Germline V lookup: CDR1 SGHTA, CDR2 FQGTGA. Trimming cost V 4 bases and J 0 bases; bases outside gene matches: 4. The CDR3 DNA reads TGTGCCAGCAGCTCACGGACAGGGACGAACACCGGGGAGCTGTTTTTT. It specifies CASSSRTGTNTGELFF.

The chain carries TRBV27 and TRBJ1-2, with D unclear. The ends were cut back, 3 bases at V and 0 bases at J, with 14 bases in the middle. This CDR3 has 16 amino acids. Germline V gene sequence: CDR1 MNHEY, CDR2 SMNVEV (reference sequence). CDR3 bases: TGTGCCAGCAGTTTCTCTCGCACAGCATCTAACTATGGCTACACCTTC. Translation: CASSFSRTASNYGYTF.

The table lists this clone with a few counts. This sequence joins TRBV5-1 and TRBJ2-7; maybe TRBD1 (5 bases). This CDR3 is built from 14 residues. V was trimmed by 1 base and J by 2 bases, leaving 10 bases between them. Germline V lookup: CDR1 SGHRS, CDR2 YFSETQ. As DNA, the CDR3 is TGCGCCAGCAGCTTGAATGCAGGGACCTACGAGCAGTACTTC. This sequence encodes CASSLNAGTYEQYF.

A remark on this clone: A read error may account for a junction end that differs from germline. The V and J genes are TRBV14 and TRBJ1-2; D gene ambiguous. CDR1 and CDR2 (germline): SGHDN, FVKESK. This CDR3 contains 12 residues. CDR3 protein: CASSQGGRTWAF. The CDR3 region has the DNA TGTGCCAGCAGCCAAGGAGGACGGACGTGGGCCTTC.

Here the CDR3 DNA reads TGCGCCAGCAGCTCCACCCCACTAGCGGGAGCGCGCGGGAGCACAGATACGCAGTATTTT. Protein sequence: CASSSTPLAGARGSTDTQYF. The chain recombines TRBV4-1 with TRBJ2-3, with 11 nucleotides matching TRBD2. V trimming: 5 bases; J trimming: 0 bases; junction bases outside the gene matches: 16. The CDR3 totals 20 residues. Germline lookup yields CDR1 MGHRA and CDR2 YSYEKL.

The V call is TRBV30, the J call TRBJ2-2; TRBD1 matches at 7 bases. This CDR3 contains 15 residues. CDR1 and CDR2 (germline): GTSNPN, SVGIG (reference sequence). The V and J ends lost 2 bases and 1 base, in that order; junction bases with no gene match: 4. The CDR3 nucleotides read TGTGCCTGGAGTCCCAGGGACAGGAACACCGGGGAGCTGTTTTTT. Its translation: CAWSPRDRNTGELFF.

The chain uses TRBV12-5 and TRBJ2-3; a weak D match, TRBD2 (6 bases). This CDR3 is built from 16 residues. Deletions cut 10 bases from V and 4 bases from J, with 24 bases between. CDR1 is LGHNT and CDR2 is FRNRAP in the germline V gene. CDR3 sequence (DNA): TGTGCTACCCCTCCCGGGACTCAGGGACTTGCAGATACGCAGTATTTT. This encodes CATPPGTQGLADTQYF.

CDR3 loop: CSVGPPGTTTGELFF. DNA for the CDR3: TGCAGCGTTGGGCCGCCGGGAACAACGACCGGGGAGCTGTTTTTT. The V and J genes are TRBV29-1 and TRBJ2-2; perhaps TRBD2 as D (5 bases). Germline assignment: CDR1 SQVTM and CDR2 ANQGSEA. The CDR3 contains 15 residues. The V gene lost 4 bases and the J gene lost 5 bases, with 17 bases spanning the gap.

The chain joins TRBV6-5 to TRBJ1-2, with no clear D. Trimming removed 4 bases from V and 4 bases from J, with 10 bases in between. Germline V gene lookup returns CDR1 MNHEY and CDR2 SVGAGI. The CDR3 spans 13 residues. This CDR3 is CASSSMDGYGYTF. CDR3 nucleotides: TGTGCCAGCAGTTCCATGGATGGCTATGGCTACACCTTC.

The V gene is TRBV4-1, the J gene TRBJ2-6; D unresolved. This CDR3 is built from 18 residues. The germline V gene encodes CDR1 MGHRA and CDR2 YSYEKL. V was trimmed by 0 bases and J by 0 bases, leaving 12 bases between them. CDR3 region: CASSQDEAAVSGANVLTF. CDR3 nucleotide sequence: TGCGCCAGCAGCCAAGATGAAGCAGCTGTCTCTGGGGCCAACGTCCTGACTTTC.